This T cell receptor beta chain was recorded in a study of sequential checkpoint blockade in melanoma. With 4 bases clipped from V and 4 bases from J, the junction kept 7 bases outside the gene matches. This CDR3 region has 14 residues. Germline CDR1 and CDR2: LNHDA and SQIVND (reference sequence). Using immunoSEQ multiplex PCR, the repertoire was profiled, and TCRdb retains in-frame clones only, with some absent. The data hold some 7,200 clones, with 20% observed a single time. Treatment described: randomized to nivolumab then ipilimumab (arm A) or the reverse (arm B). The clonotype comes from a human donor with melanoma. Sequenced material: tumor tissue (inferred from file names), taken from a patient given nivolumab and ipilimumab in sequence. This sequence joins TRBV19 and TRBJ2-7, with 7 nucleotides matching TRBD1. The CDR3 coding sequence is TGTGCCAGTAGTACGATAAACAGGGGATACGAGCAGTACTTC. This translates into CASSTINRGYEQYF.